One and the same sample provided the 13 T cell receptor beta chains below, sequenced in a study of cytomegalovirus exposure and HLA in healthy donors. PCR was performed using 60 Vbeta and 13 Jbeta primers. The protocol was immunoSEQ multiplex PCR, while the TCRdb copy is restricted to in-frame clones and leaves out a portion. The sample holds under 150,000 clones, 74% seen once. Source material: PBMCs. All receptors come from a woman in her forties in good health and CMV-seropositive.

This clone was counted only a few times. The CDR3 loop reads CASSRTETTNEKLFF. DNA for the CDR3: TGTGCCAGCAGCCGGACAGAAACAACTAATGAAAAACTGTTTTTT. The genes are TRBV5-5 and TRBJ1-4, with D tentatively TRBD1 (6 bases). The CDR3 is 15 amino acids. Germline values: CDR1 SGHKS, CDR2 YYEKEE (reference sequence). With 4 bases removed from V and 0 bases from J, the gap between germline ends came to 10 bases.

The gene calls are TRBV19 and TRBJ2-7; 8 nucleotides match TRBD1. The CDR3 has 14 amino acids. Germline-derived CDR1 and CDR2 are LNHDA and SQIVND (reference sequence). Trimming cost V 3 bases and J 5 bases; bases outside gene matches: 6. The CDR3 nucleotides are TGTGCCAGTAGTATGGTGGCAGGGGGCGACGAGCAGTACTTC. Protein sequence: CASSMVAGGDEQYF.

The chain employs TRBV7-9 and TRBJ2-5, with 14 bases aligning to TRBD2. The CDR3 contains 15 residues. In germline, CDR1 is SEHNR, CDR2 FQNEAQ (reference sequence). V gave up 7 bases and J gave up 5 bases; unmatched junction bases: 6. CDR3 in amino acids: CASKLGTSGSETQYF. CDR3 nucleotides: TGTGCCAGCAAACTCGGGACTAGCGGGAGCGAGACCCAGTACTTC.

J is TRBJ2-7 and V is TRBV7-8; D gene uncertain. Germline V gene lookup returns CDR1 SGHVS and CDR2 FQNEAQ. The ends were cut back, 1 base at V and 3 bases at J, with 13 bases in the middle. CDR3 length equals 15 residues. The CDR3, as DNA: TGTGCCAGCAGCTTAGAGGCGGCCACACGCTACGAGCAGTACTTC. Amino acids: CASSLEAATRYEQYF.

This clone has more than one count but fewer than ten. The chain combines TRBV5-1 with TRBJ2-7; TRBD2 agrees at 8 bases. V shed 2 bases, J shed 3 bases, and the junction held 25 bases outside the gene matches. The germline V gene has CDR1 SGHRS and CDR2 YFSETQ. The CDR3 length is 21 residues. The CDR3 spells CASSFKSGLERAYGRGYEQYF. In DNA, the CDR3 is TGCGCCAGCAGCTTTAAGTCCGGTTTGGAGCGGGCCTACGGGAGGGGCTACGAGCAGTACTTC.

V gene TRBV9 combines with J gene TRBJ2-1; the match to TRBD2 covers 14 bases. V lost 0 bases and J lost 0; bases outside the gene matches: 2. The germline V gene has CDR1 SGDLS and CDR2 YYNGEE. This CDR3 spans 18 amino acids. CDR3 region: CASSVGTSGGPSYNEQFF. The CDR3, as DNA: TGTGCCAGCAGCGTAGGGACTAGCGGGGGGCCCTCCTACAATGAGCAGTTCTTC. Full variable domain (rest looked up from reference TRBV9 and TRBJ2-1): DSGVTQTPKHLITATGQRVTLRCSPRSGDLSVYWYQQSLDQGLQFLIQYYNGEERAKGNILERFSAQQFPDLHSELNLSSLELGDSALYFCASSVGTSGGPSYNEQFFGPGTRLTVL.

This chain connects TRBV7-9 to TRBJ1-1; unclear D gene. V gave up 0 bases and J gave up 5 bases, with 7 bases separating them. The CDR3 length is 13 residues. Germline V CDR1 and CDR2: SEHNR, FQNEAQ (reference sequence). The CDR3 loop reads CASSLASRTEAFF. Written as DNA, the CDR3 is TGTGCCAGCAGCTTAGCGTCGCGTACTGAAGCTTTCTTT.

V is TRBV7-3 and J is TRBJ2-5; perhaps TRBD1 as D (5 bases). Germline CDR1 is SGHTA and CDR2 is FQGTGA. The CDR3 contains 14 residues. V lost 5 bases and J 9 bases, leaving 19 bases between the germline ends. The CDR3 protein is CASSPGEAGKPQYF. The CDR3 DNA is TGTGCCAGCAGCCCCGGAGAGGCAGGGAAGCCCCAGTACTTC.

This chain connects TRBV5-6 to TRBJ1-5; 8 bases match TRBD1. The CDR3 is 15 amino acids. Trimming removed 4 bases from V and 3 bases from J; junction bases left unmatched: 6. Germline loops: CDR1 SGHDT, CDR2 YYEEEE. CDR3 nucleotide sequence: TGTGCCAGCAGCGATGGACAGGGCTTCAATCAGCCCCAGCATTTT. Its protein product is CASSDGQGFNQPQHF.

The genes are TRBV30 and TRBJ2-2, with TRBD1 as a possible D gene (6 bases). This CDR3 spans 16 amino acids. The ends were cut back, 2 bases at V and 3 bases at J, with 16 bases in the middle. CDR1 GTSNPN and CDR2 SVGIG come from the germline V gene (reference sequence). CDR3 amino acids: CAWSIHTGSYTGELFF. The CDR3 DNA reads TGTGCCTGGAGTATACATACAGGGAGCTACACCGGGGAGCTGTTTTTT.

On this clone itself: At one of its ends the junction is not consistent with the germline gene, which may arise from a read error. This sequence joins TRBV7-9 and TRBJ1-1; possible D gene TRBD1, 5 bases. CDR1 is SEHNR and CDR2 is FQNEAQ in the germline V gene (reference sequence). CDR3 length equals 16 residues. The CDR3 region has the DNA TGTTCCAGCAGCGCCGGCGGGGCCAGGGTGAACACTGAAGCTTTCTTT. Amino acid sequence: CSSSAGGARVNTEAFF.

A remark on this clone: The junction shows a germline mismatch at one end, possibly a read error. The chain combines TRBV5-4 with TRBJ2-5; 8 nucleotides align to TRBD1. The CDR3 has 14 amino acids. From germline, CDR1 is SGHNT and CDR2 YYREEE (reference sequence). The CDR3 DNA follows: TGTGCCAGCAGCGCCGGGGACAGGCCAGAGGCCCAGTACTTC. Its translation: CASSAGDRPEAQYF.

The genes are TRBV7-3 and TRBJ1-3; unclear D gene. The CDR3 is made up of 15 amino acids. Germline V lookup: CDR1 SGHTA, CDR2 FQGTGA. V lost 2 bases and J lost 3, with 11 bases in between. This CDR3 is CASSLGGNGGNTIYF. The CDR3 DNA reads TGTGCCAGCAGCTTAGGCGGGAACGGTGGAAACACCATATATTTT.